Listed here are 17 T cell receptor beta chains from one sample, sequenced in a study of blood T cells in healthy people across ages. The authors ran a second PCR of about 6 to 11 cycles using a sample-barcoded 5' primer and a J-beta primer mix. Each CDR3 protein gets one entry after TCRdb re-called the 5' RACE reads with MiXCR. The table shows approximately 1.5 million distinct CDR3 sequences, with less than 45% occurring only once. Sequencing was performed on blood. The receptors were gathered from a woman aged 18-29 years in good health.

The V and J genes are TRBV25-1 and TRBJ2-5, with D maybe TRBD2 (6 bases). The length of the CDR3 is 10 residues. The germline V gene has CDR1 MGHDK and CDR2 SYGVNS. V lost 6 bases to trimming and J lost 8 bases, with 7 bases between them. DNA for the CDR3: TGTGCCAGCAGCGCGGGAACCCAGTACTTC. Residues: CASSAGTQYF.

The chain is built from TRBV3-1 and TRBJ1-2; 9 bases fit TRBD1. Trimming took 5 bases from V and 4 from J; bases not matched to a gene: 8. Germline CDR1 LGHDT, CDR2 YNNKEL (reference sequence). There are 15 residues in the CDR3. Here the CDR3 reads CASSNRDRETYGYTF. The CDR3 DNA sequence: TGTGCCAGCAGCAACCGGGACAGGGAGACCTATGGCTACACCTTC.

The rearrangement uses TRBV9 and TRBJ1-3; possible D gene TRBD1, 5 bases. The CDR3 totals 16 residues. Trimming cost V 3 bases and J 0 bases, with 13 bases left between them. The V gene's germline CDR1 is SGDLS and CDR2 YYNGEE. In DNA form, the CDR3 reads TGTGCCAGCAGCGCACACCAGGGTGACTCTGGAAACACCATATATTTT. Protein sequence: CASSAHQGDSGNTIYF.

This clonotype has more than one count but fewer than ten. The J gene is TRBJ2-5, the V gene TRBV20-1; 11 bases line up with TRBD2. This CDR3 comprises 14 residues. Trimming at V came to 5 bases and at J to 3 bases, leaving 5 bases not matched to a gene. Germline CDR1 is DFQATT and CDR2 is SNEGSKA (reference sequence). The CDR3 region has the DNA TGCAGTGCTCTCCTACTAGCGGGAGAAGAGACCCAGTACTTC. Its protein is CSALLLAGEETQYF.

The V call is TRBV11-2, the J call TRBJ1-2; TRBD1 might be the D (5 bases). Germline CDR1 reads SGHAT; CDR2 reads FQNNGV. This CDR3 comprises 15 residues. The V end lost 5 bases, the J end lost 5 bases, and 18 bases lay between the germline ends. The CDR3 nucleotides read TGTGCCAGCAGCCCTCGACGGGCGACAGCTTATGGCTACACCTTC. Its translation is CASSPRRATAYGYTF.

V usage is TRBV4-1 and J usage is TRBJ1-1; D not resolved. Between the trimmed V and J ends, which lost 4 bases and 1 base, there was a span of 13 bases. This CDR3 is 15 amino acids long. In germline, CDR1 is MGHRA, CDR2 YSYEKL. CDR3 nucleotides: TGCGCCAGCAGCCCCGTATGGACTGAGAACACTGAAGCTTTCTTT. Translated, it gives CASSPVWTENTEAFF.

The V and J genes are TRBV7-2 and TRBJ2-5, with D possibly TRBD2 on 7 matching bases. The CDR3 contains 15 residues. V was cut by 1 base and J by 4 bases, with 13 bases left in between. Per germline, CDR1 SGHTA and CDR2 FQGNSA. CDR3 region: CASSLVRGLSETQYF. Here the CDR3 DNA reads TGTGCCAGCAGCTTAGTGCGGGGGCTGTCAGAGACCCAGTACTTC.

The J gene is TRBJ1-1, the V gene TRBV7-9, with D perhaps matching TRBD1 (6 bases). V lost 5 bases and J lost 0, with 13 bases in between. The CDR3 extends over 15 amino acids. Per germline, CDR1 SEHNR and CDR2 FQNEAQ (reference sequence). CDR3 coding DNA: TGTGCCAGCAGCCCAGCGCAGGGGCTGAACACTGAAGCTTTCTTT. This codes for CASSPAQGLNTEAFF.

This clonotype was detected many times. The chain has TRBV29-1 and TRBJ2-4, with D possibly matching TRBD1 (5 bases). The J call is in doubt because the DNA end fits TRBJ2-7 better. There are 12 residues in the CDR3. From germline, CDR1 is SQVTM and CDR2 ANQGSEA. The chain's CDR3 is CSVADTAYEQYF. The DNA of the CDR3 is TGCAGCGTCGCGGACACGGCCTACGAGCAGTACTTC.

As concerns this clonotype: The junction departs from the called germline gene at one end, perhaps through a read error. The V call is TRBV7-2, the J call TRBJ2-5; TRBD1 matches at 7 bases. Germline V gene sequence: CDR1 SGHTA, CDR2 FQGNSA. The CDR3 contains 17 residues. Written as DNA, the CDR3 is TGTGCCAGCAGCTTATCCACCTACAGGGGCGGAGTGGAGACCCGGTACTTC. Translated, it gives CASSLSTYRGGVETRYF. The variable domain in full, completed from reference TRBV7-2 and TRBJ2-5, reads GAGVSQSPSNKVTEKGKDVELRCDPISGHTALYWYRQSLGQGLEFLIYFQGNSAPDKSGLPSDRFSAERTGGSVSTLTIQRTQQEDSAVYLCASSLSTYRGGVETRYFGPGTRLLVL.

As to this clonotype: This may be a read error, as it is one base from a much larger clone. The V call is TRBV2, the J call TRBJ2-3, with 7 bases aligning to TRBD2. From germline, CDR1 is SNHLY and CDR2 FYNNEI. The CDR3 has 17 amino acids. CDR3 DNA sequence: TGTGCCGGCAGTGAAGGCGGAGCTAGCGGCGACACAGATACGCAGTATTTT. It translates to CAGSEGGASGDTDTQYF.

V usage is TRBV5-1 and J usage is TRBJ2-4; D is uncertain. CDR1 and CDR2 from the germline V gene are SGHRS and YFSETQ. V was trimmed by 0 bases and J by 5 bases, leaving 6 bases between them. The CDR3 length is 13 residues. CDR3 sequence (DNA): TGCGCCAGCAGCTTGGTACCAGAAAACATTCAGTACTTC. It is translated as CASSLVPENIQYF.

This rearrangement joins TRBV6-5 to TRBJ2-5; no reliable D call. The J call may be mistaken, given a closer DNA end match to TRBJ2-1. Looked up from germline, CDR1 is MNHEY and CDR2 is SVGAGI. This CDR3 is built from 13 residues. CDR3 bases: TGTGCCAGCAGTTACACACTCCAAGAGACCCAGTTCTTC. Amino acid sequence: CASSYTLQETQFF.

This chain joins TRBV12-3 or TRBV12-4 and TRBJ2-5; 8 bases match TRBD1. This CDR3 region has 14 residues. The junction had 5 bases not matched to a gene; V was cut back by 5 bases and J by 3 bases. The CDR3 DNA is TGTGCCAGCAGTAAGGACAGGGTGAAAGAGACCCAGTACTTC. Amino acid sequence: CASSKDRVKETQYF.

Only one count was recorded for this clonotype. The genes are TRBV5-1 and TRBJ2-1; TRBD1 is a possible D gene (5 bases). There are 12 residues in the CDR3. The V end was cut by 4 bases, the J end by 12 bases, with 14 bases between. Germline V lookup: CDR1 SGHRS, CDR2 YFSETQ. The CDR3 reads CASSTTGIGQFF. CDR3 coding DNA: TGCGCCAGCAGCACAACAGGTATTGGGCAGTTCTTC.

This clonotype was seen only a few times. V gene TRBV28 combines with J gene TRBJ2-5; TRBD1 might be the D (6 bases). The last part of the DNA fits TRBJ2-7 better; the J call may be wrong. CDR1 is MDHEN, CDR2 SYDVKM, per germline. The CDR3 is made up of 12 amino acids. In DNA form, the CDR3 reads TGTGCCAGCAGATACAGGGATTACGAGCAGTACTTC. As protein: CASRYRDYEQYF.

This clonotype has a count of ten or more. The chain has TRBV29-1 and TRBJ1-2, with D perhaps TRBD1 (5 bases). The CDR3 covers 14 residues. Deletions cut 3 bases from V and 5 bases from J, with 16 bases between. Germline V gives CDR1 SQVTM, CDR2 ANQGSEA. The chain's CDR3 is CSVEQGPVRYGYTF. The CDR3 bases are TGCAGCGTTGAGCAGGGCCCCGTCCGGTATGGCTACACCTTC.